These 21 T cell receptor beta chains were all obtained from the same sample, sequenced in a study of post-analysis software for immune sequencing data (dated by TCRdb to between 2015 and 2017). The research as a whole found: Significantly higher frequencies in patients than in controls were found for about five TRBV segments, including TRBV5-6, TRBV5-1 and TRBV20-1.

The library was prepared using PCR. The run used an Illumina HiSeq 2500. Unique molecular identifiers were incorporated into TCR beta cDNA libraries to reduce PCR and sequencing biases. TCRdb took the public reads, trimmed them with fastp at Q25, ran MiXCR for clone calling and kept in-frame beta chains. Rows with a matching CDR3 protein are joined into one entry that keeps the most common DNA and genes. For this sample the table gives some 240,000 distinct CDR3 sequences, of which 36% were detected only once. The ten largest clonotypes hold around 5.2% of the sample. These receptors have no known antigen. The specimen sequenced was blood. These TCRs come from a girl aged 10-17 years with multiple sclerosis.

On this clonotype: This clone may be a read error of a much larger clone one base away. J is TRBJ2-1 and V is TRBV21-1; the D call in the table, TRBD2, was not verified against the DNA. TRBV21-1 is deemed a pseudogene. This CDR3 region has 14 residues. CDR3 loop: CASRTGTSSYEQFF. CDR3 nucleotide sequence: TGTGCCAGCAGGACCGGGACTAGCAGCTATGAGCAGTTCTTC.

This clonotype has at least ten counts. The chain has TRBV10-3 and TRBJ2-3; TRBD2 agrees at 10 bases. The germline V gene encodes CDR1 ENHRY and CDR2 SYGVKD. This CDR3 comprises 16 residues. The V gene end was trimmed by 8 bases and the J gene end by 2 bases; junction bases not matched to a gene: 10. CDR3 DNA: TGTGCCATCTGGTCGGGAGCGGGAGGGCCCACAGATACGCAGTATTTT. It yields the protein CAIWSGAGGPTDTQYF.

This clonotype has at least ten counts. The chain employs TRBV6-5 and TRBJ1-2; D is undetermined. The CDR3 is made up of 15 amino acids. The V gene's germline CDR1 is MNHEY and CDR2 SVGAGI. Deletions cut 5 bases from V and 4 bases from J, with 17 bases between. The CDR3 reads CASSASIGLGYGYTF. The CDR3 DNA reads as TGTGCCAGCAGTGCCTCTATCGGGTTGGGCTATGGCTACACCTTC.

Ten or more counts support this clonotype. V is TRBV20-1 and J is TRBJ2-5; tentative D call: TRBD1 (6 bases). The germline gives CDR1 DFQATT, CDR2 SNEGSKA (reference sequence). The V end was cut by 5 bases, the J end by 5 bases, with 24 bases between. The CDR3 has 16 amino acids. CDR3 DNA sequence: TGCAGTGCTCCCCGGATGGGGCGATCTCAGGGGGAGACCCAGTACTTC. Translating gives CSAPRMGRSQGETQYF.

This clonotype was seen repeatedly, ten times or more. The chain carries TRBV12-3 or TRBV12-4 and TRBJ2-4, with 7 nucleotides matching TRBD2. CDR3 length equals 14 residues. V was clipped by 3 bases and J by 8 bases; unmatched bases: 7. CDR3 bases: TGTGCCAGCAGTTTTGGGGGGGTTTCGGACATTCAGTACTTC. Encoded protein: CASSFGGVSDIQYF.

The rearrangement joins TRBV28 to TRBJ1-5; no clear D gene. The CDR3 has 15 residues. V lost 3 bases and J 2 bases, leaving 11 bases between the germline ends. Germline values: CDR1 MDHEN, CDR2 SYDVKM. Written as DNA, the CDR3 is TGTGCCAGCAGTTTGACCCCTGGGGGCAATCAGCCCCAGCATTTT. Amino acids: CASSLTPGGNQPQHF.

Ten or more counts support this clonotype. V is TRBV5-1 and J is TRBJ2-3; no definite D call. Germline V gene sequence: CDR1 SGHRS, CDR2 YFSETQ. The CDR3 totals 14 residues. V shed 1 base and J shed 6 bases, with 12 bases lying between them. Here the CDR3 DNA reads TGCGCCAGCAGCTTGAGCGTCCACACGGATACGCAGTATTTT. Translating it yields CASSLSVHTDTQYF.

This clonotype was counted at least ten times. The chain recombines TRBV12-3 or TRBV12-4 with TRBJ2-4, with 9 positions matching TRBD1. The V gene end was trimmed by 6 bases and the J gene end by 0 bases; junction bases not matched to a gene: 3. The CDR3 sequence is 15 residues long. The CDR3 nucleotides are TGTGCCAGCAGCTGGACAGGGGAAGCCAAAAACATTCAGTACTTC. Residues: CASSWTGEAKNIQYF.

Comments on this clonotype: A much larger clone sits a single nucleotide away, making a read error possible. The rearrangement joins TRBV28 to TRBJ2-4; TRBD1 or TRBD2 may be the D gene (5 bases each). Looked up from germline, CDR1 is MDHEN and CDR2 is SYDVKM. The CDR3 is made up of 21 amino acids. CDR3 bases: TGTGCCAGCAGTTCTCCGGGGCTGGGTAGGGTAGGGGTCCTGGCCAAAAGCATTCAGTACTTC. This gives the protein CASSSPGLGRVGVLAKSIQYF. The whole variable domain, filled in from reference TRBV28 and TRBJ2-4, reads DVKVTQSSRYLVKRTGEKVFLECVQDMDHENMFWYRQDPGLGLRLIYFSYDVKMKEKGDIPEGYSVSREKKERFSLILESASTNQTSMYLCASSSPGLGRVGVLAKSIQYFGAGTRLSVL.

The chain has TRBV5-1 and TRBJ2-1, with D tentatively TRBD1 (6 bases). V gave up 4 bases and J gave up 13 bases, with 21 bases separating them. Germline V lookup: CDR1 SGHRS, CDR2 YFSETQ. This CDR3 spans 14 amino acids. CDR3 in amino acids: CASSRGQFAEGQFF. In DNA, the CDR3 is TGCGCCAGCAGCCGCGGACAGTTCGCGGAAGGCCAGTTCTTC.

CDR3 sequence: CASSPSQVTQYF. DNA for the CDR3: TGTGCCAGCAGCCCCAGCCAGGTTACGCAGTATTTT. This chain uses TRBV12-3 or TRBV12-4 with TRBJ2-3; D gene unclear. This CDR3 has 12 amino acids. V lost 6 bases to trimming and J lost 8 bases, with 12 bases between them.

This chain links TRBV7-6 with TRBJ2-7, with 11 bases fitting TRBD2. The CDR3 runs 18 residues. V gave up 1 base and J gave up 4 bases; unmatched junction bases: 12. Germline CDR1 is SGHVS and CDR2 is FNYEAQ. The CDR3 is CASSLELSRASGGYEQYF. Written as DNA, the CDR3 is TGTGCCAGCAGCTTAGAACTGAGTCGGGCTAGCGGGGGGTACGAGCAGTACTTC. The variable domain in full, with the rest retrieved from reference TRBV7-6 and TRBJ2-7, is GAGVSQSPRYKVTKRGQDVALRCDPISGHVSLYWYRQALGQGPEFLTYFNYEAQQDKSGLPNDRFSAERPEGSISTLTIQRTEQRDSAMYRCASSLELSRASGGYEQYFGPGTRLTVT.

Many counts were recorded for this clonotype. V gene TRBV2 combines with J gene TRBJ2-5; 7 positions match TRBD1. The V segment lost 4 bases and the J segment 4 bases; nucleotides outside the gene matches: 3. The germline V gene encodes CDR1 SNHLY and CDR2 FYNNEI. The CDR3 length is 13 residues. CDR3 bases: TGTGCCAGCAGTGTCAACAGGGGAGAGACCCAGTACTTC. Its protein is CASSVNRGETQYF. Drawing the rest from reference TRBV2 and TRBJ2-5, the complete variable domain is EPEVTQTPSHQVTQMGQEVILRCVPISNHLYFYWYRQILGQKVEFLVSFYNNEISEKSEIFDDQFSVERPDGSNFTLKIRSTKLEDSAMYFCASSVNRGETQYFGPGTRLLVL.

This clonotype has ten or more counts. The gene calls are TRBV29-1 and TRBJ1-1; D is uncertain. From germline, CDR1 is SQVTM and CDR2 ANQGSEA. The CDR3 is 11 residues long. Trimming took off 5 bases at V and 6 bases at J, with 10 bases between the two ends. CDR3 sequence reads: CSVLTLAEAFF. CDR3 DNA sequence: TGCAGCGTTCTCACCTTAGCTGAAGCTTTCTTT. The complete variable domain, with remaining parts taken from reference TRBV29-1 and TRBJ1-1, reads SAVISQKPSRDICQRGTSLTIQCQVDSQVTMMFWYRQQPGQSLTLIATANQGSEATYESGFVIDKFPISRPNLTFSTLTVSNMSPEDSSIYLCSVLTLAEAFFGQGTRLTVV.

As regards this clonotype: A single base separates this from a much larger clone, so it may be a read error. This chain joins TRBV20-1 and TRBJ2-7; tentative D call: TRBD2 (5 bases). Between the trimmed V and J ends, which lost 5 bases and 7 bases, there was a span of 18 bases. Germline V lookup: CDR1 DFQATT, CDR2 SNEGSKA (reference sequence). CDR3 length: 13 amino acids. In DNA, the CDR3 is TGCAGTGCTCTCCCGCTAGCTGGCAATGAGCAGTACTTC. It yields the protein CSALPLAGNEQYF.

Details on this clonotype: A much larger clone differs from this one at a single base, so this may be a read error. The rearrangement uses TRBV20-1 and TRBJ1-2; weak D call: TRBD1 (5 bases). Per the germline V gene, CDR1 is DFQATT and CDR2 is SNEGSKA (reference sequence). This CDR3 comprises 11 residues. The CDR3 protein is CSVFRVGGHTF. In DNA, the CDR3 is TGCAGTGTCTTCAGGGTAGGTGGCCACACCTTC.

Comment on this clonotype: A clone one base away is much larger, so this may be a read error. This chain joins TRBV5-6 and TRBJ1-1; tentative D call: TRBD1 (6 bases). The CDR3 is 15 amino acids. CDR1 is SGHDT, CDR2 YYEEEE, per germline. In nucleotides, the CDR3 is TGTGCCAGCAGCTTGCCTCCAGGGTGGGACACTCAAGCTTTCTTT. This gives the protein CASSLPPGWDTQAFF. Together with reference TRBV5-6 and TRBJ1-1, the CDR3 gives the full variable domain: DAGVTQSPTHLIKTRGQQVTLRCSPKSGHDTVSWYQQALGQGPQFIFQYYEEEERQRGNFPDRFSGHQFPNYSSELNVNALLLGDSALYLCASSLPPGWDTQAFFGQGTRLTVV.

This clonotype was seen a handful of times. The chain's CDR3 is CASSLAGIDHTGELFF. The CDR3 bases are TGTGCCAGCAGTTTAGCGGGAATAGACCACACCGGGGAGCTGTTTTTT. V gene TRBV12-3 or TRBV12-4 combines with J gene TRBJ2-2, with no clear D. CDR3 length: 16 amino acids. The V gene lost 0 bases and the J gene lost 3 bases, with 11 bases spanning the gap.

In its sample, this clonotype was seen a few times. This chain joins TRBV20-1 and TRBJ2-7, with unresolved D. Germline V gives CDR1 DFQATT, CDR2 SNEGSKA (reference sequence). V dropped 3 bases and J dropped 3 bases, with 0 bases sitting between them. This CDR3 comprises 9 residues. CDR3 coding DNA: TGCAGTGCTAGCTACGAGCAGTACTTC. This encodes CSASYEQYF.

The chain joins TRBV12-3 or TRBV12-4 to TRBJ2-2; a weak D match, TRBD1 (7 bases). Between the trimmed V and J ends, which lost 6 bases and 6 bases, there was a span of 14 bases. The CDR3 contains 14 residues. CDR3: CASRVEGAAGELFF. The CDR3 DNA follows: TGTGCCAGCAGGGTGGAGGGGGCCGCCGGGGAGCTGTTTTTT.

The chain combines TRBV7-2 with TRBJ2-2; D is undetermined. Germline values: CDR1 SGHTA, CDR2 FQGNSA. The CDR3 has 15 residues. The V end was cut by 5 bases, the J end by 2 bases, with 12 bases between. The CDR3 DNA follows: TGTGCCAGCAGCCCCCCGCACGGAAACACCGGGGAGCTGTTTTTT. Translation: CASSPPHGNTGELFF.